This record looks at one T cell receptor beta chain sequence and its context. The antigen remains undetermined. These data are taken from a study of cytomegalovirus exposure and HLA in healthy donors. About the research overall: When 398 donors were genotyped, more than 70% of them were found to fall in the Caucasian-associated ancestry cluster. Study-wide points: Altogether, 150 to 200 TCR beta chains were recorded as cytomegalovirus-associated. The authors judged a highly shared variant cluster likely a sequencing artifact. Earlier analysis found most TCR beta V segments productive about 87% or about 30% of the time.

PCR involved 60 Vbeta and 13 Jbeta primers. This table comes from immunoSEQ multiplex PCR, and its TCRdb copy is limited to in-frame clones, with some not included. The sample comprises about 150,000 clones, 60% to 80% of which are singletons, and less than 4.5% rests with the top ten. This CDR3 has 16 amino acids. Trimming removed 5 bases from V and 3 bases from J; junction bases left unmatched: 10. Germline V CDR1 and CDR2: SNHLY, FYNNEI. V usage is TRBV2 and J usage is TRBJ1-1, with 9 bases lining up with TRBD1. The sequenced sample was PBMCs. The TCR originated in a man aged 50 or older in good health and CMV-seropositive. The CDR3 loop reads CASSPPGQGTDTEAFF. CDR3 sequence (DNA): TGTGCCAGCAGTCCACCGGGACAGGGTACGGACACTGAAGCTTTCTTT.